This TCR beta chain was obtained from a study of T cells in Graves' hyperthyroidism and ophthalmopathy. Using RNA transcripts as the source, TCR beta CDR3 regions were amplified. During a first-round RT-PCR of the TCR CDR3, the HTBI primer set was used. A single record per CDR3 protein comes from TCRdb applying MiXCR to the multiplex PCR reads. The table has roughly 800,000 distinct CDR3 sequences, roughly 37% seen once; the top ten hold 8.9%. This clonotype was observed many times. The sample consisted of blood. This clonotype was sampled from a man between 18 and 35 years old with Graves' hyperthyroidism.

The CDR3 bases are TGTGCCAGCAGCGTAGATACAGCTGGGGCCAACGTCCTGACTTTC. The encoded protein is CASSVDTAGANVLTF. This chain links TRBV9 with TRBJ2-6; no reliable D call. Per the germline V gene, CDR1 is SGDLS and CDR2 is YYNGEE. Trimming took 0 bases from V and 2 from J, leaving 6 bases between them. The length of the CDR3 is 15 residues.